This TCR beta chain was identified during a study of cytomegalovirus exposure and HLA in healthy donors. Study conclusions and caveats: The study recorded 150 to 200 TCR beta chains that were cytomegalovirus-associated.

From germline, CDR1 is SGHAT and CDR2 FQDESV (reference sequence). With V trimmed by 5 bases and J by 6 bases, 6 bases remained unmatched. The CDR3 extends over 13 amino acids. Points on this clone: As yet, its antigen is unknown.

Primers: 60 Vbeta forward and 13 Jbeta reverse. Method: immunoSEQ multiplex PCR; TCRdb's copy keeps in-frame clones and lacks some. The sample holds approximately 110,000 clones, about 13% seen once. The sequenced sample was PBMCs. This TCR came from a man between 40 and 49 years old in good health and CMV-seropositive. The chain recombines TRBV11-1 with TRBJ1-1; 7 nucleotides align to TRBD1. In DNA form, the CDR3 reads TGTGCCAGCAGCCGGACAGGAGGGGCTGAAGCTTTCTTT. It specifies CASSRTGGAEAFF.